This TCR beta chain was recorded in a study of cytomegalovirus exposure and HLA in healthy donors. Study-wide results and caveats: In vitro checks showed that a few CMV-associated chains really do target CMV antigens.

About this clone: The antigen is unknown.

60 Vbeta and 13 Jbeta primers were used in PCR. The protocol was immunoSEQ multiplex PCR, while the TCRdb copy is restricted to in-frame clones and leaves out a portion. This table holds 150,000 to 200,000 clones, 80% to 90% found once. The receptor was isolated from a girl aged 2-10 years in good health and CMV-seropositive. Input material: PBMCs.

The CDR3 loop reads CASSPPSTTGGQGAFF. The DNA for the CDR3 is TGTGCCAGCTCACCGCCCTCGACGACAGGGGGGCAGGGAGCTTTCTTT. This chain uses TRBV18 with TRBJ1-1; 9 positions agree with TRBD1. V shed 3 bases and J 10 bases; nucleotides not matched to a gene: 15. This CDR3 is built from 16 residues. Germline assignment: CDR1 KGHSH and CDR2 LQKENI.